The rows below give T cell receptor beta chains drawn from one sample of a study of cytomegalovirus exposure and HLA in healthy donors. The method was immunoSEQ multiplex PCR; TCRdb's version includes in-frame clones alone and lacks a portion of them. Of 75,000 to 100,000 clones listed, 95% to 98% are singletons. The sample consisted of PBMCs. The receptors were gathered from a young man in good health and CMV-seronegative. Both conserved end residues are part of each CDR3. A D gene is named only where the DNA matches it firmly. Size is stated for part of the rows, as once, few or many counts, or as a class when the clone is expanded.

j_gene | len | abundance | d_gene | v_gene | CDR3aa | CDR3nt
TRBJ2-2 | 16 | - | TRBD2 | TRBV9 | CASSVGGGLGTGELFF | TGTGCCAGCAGCGTAGGCGGGGGGCTAGGAACCGGGGAGCTGTTTTTT
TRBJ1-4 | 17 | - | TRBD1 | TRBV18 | CASSPNTGGSTNEKLFF | TGTGCCAGCTCGCCCAATACAGGGGGCTCTACTAATGAAAAACTGTTTTTT
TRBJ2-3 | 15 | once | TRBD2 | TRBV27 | CASSFGGLDTDTQYF | TGTGCCAGCAGTTTTGGCGGACTAGACACAGATACGCAGTATTTT
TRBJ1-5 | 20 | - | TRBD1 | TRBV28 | CASSLLSRGGPGGSNQPQHF | TGTGCCAGCAGTTTATTATCGAGAGGGGGCCCCGGGGGTAGCAATCAGCCCCAGCATTTT
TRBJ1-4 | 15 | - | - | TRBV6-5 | CASSYRKGDGEKLFF | TGTGCCAGCAGTTACCGAAAGGGGGACGGGGAAAAACTGTTTTTT
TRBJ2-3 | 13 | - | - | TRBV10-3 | CAISDRVTDTQYF | TGTGCCATCAGTGATCGGGTTACAGATACGCAGTATTTT
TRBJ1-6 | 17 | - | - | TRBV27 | CASSLKAGFLKNSPLHF | TGTGCCAGCAGTTTAAAGGCAGGGTTTCTAAAAAATTCACCCCTCCACTTT
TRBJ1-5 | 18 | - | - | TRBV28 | CASSSSIRWAAFHQPQHF | TGTGCCAGCAGTTCCTCCATAAGGTGGGCAGCTTTTCATCAGCCCCAGCATTTT
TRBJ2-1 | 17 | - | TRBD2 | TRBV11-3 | CASSLRRLAGGYNEQFF | TGTGCCAGCAGCTTGAGGAGACTAGCGGGAGGTTACAATGAGCAGTTCTTC
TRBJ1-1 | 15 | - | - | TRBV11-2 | CASRVGDKSNTEAFF | TGTGCCAGCAGGGTTGGGGACAAGAGTAACACTGAAGCTTTCTTT
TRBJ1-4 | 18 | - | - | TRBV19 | CATTTIERDGSTNEKLFF | TGTGCCACCACAACGATTGAGAGGGATGGTTCGACTAATGAAAAACTGTTTTTT
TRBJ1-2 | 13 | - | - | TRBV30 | CAWSFGQSYGYTF | TGTGCCTGGAGTTTTGGACAGTCATATGGCTACACCTTC
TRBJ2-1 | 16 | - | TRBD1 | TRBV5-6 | CASSSKGQGYEDEQFF | TGTGCCAGCAGCTCCAAGGGACAGGGATACGAGGATGAGCAGTTCTTC
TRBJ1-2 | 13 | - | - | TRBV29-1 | CSASQGAGYGYTF | TGCAGCGCCTCACAGGGAGCCGGCTATGGCTACACCTTC
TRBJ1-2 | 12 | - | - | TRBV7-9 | CASSLTAYGYTF | TGTGCCAGCAGCCTAACAGCCTATGGCTACACCTTC
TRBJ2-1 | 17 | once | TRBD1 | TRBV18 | CASSPSTGTAPYNEQFF | TGTGCCAGCTCACCAAGTACCGGGACAGCACCCTACAATGAGCAGTTCTTC
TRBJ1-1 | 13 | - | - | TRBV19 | CASRAGANTEAFF | TGTGCCAGTAGAGCAGGGGCGAACACTGAAGCTTTCTTT
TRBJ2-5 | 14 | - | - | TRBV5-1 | CASSPDRIQETQYF | TGCGCCAGCAGCCCCGACAGGATCCAAGAGACCCAGTACTTC
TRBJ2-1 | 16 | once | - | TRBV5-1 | CASSLSSLGLINEQFF | TGCGCCAGCAGCTTGAGTAGCCTTGGGTTGATCAATGAGCAGTTCTTC
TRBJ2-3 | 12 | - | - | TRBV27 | CASSLAADTQYF | TGTGCCAGCAGTTTGGCGGCAGATACGCAGTATTTT
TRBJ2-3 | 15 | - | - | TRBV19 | CASSIGAGPTDTQYF | TGTGCCAGTAGTATAGGGGCCGGCCCCACAGATACGCAGTATTTT
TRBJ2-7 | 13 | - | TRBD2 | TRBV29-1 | CSVELAGATEQYF | TGCAGCGTTGAACTAGCGGGAGCAACGGAGCAGTACTTC
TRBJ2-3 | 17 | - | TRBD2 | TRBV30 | CAWSWAVTSRRTDTQYF | TGTGCCTGGAGTTGGGCCGTGACTAGCCGCCGCACAGATACGCAGTATTTT
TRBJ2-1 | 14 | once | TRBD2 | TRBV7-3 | CASSWTSGYNEQFF | TGTGCCAGCAGCTGGACTAGCGGGTACAATGAGCAGTTCTTC
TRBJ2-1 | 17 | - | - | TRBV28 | CASTLRGRDRTYNEQFF | TGTGCCAGCACCTTAAGAGGGCGAGACAGGACCTACAATGAGCAGTTCTTC
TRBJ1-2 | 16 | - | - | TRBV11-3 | CASSLDHAGVSYGYTF | TGTGCCAGCAGCTTAGATCATGCGGGCGTAAGCTATGGCTACACCTTC
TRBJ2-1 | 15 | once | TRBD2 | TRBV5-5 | CASSWDYSSYNEQFF | TGTGCCAGCAGCTGGGACTACAGCTCCTACAATGAGCAGTTCTTC
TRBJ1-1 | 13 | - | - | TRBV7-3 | CASSVQENTEAFF | TGTGCCAGCAGCGTCCAGGAGAACACTGAAGCTTTCTTT
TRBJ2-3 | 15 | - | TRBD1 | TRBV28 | CASSYRQGGTDTQYF | TGTGCCAGCAGCTATAGACAGGGGGGCACAGATACGCAGTATTTT
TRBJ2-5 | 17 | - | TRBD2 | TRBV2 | CASTPLPGLADQETQYF | TGTGCCAGCACTCCCCTCCCGGGTCTAGCGGACCAAGAGACCCAGTACTTC
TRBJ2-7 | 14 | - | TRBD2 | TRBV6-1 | CASRGLAGAYEQYF | TGTGCCAGCAGGGGTCTAGCGGGAGCCTACGAGCAGTACTTC
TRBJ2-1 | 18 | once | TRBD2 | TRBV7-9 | CASSPPSGLAGVGGEQFF | TGTGCCAGCAGCCCGCCCTCGGGACTAGCGGGAGTGGGCGGTGAGCAGTTCTTC
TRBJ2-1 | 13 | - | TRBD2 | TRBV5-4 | CASSFGGALEQFF | TGTGCCAGCAGCTTCGGGGGGGCGTTAGAGCAGTTCTTC
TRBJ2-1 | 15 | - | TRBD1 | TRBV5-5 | CASSPRDRADNEQFF | TGTGCCAGCAGCCCCCGGGACAGGGCCGACAATGAGCAGTTCTTC
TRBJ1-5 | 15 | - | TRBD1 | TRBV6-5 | CASSQRTGGNQPQHF | TGTGCCAGCAGTCAAAGGACAGGGGGCAATCAGCCCCAGCATTTT
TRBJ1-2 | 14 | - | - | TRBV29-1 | CSVKPRLANYGYTF | TGCAGCGTTAAGCCGAGATTAGCTAACTATGGCTACACCTTC
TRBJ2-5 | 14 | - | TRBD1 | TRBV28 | CASSSQGYQETQYF | TGTGCCAGCAGTTCACAGGGGTACCAAGAGACCCAGTACTTC
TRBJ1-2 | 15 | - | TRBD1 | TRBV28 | CASSTYRGSGYGYTF | TGTGCCAGCAGTACCTACAGGGGGTCCGGCTATGGCTACACCTTC
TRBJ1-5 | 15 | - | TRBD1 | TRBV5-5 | CASSLWDRGAQPQHF | TGTGCCAGCAGCTTATGGGACAGGGGTGCTCAGCCCCAGCATTTT
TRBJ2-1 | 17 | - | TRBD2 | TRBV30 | CAWSRGGSSFSYNEQFF | TGTGCCTGGAGTAGAGGCGGGAGTAGCTTTTCCTACAATGAGCAGTTCTTC
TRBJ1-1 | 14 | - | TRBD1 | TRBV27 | CASRVGTQGAVAFF | TGTGCCAGTAGAGTGGGGACACAGGGGGCGGTAGCTTTCTTT
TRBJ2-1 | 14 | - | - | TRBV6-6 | CASRWEIVHNEQFF | TGTGCCAGCAGATGGGAGATCGTTCACAATGAGCAGTTCTTC
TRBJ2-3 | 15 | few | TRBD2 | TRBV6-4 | CASSELGLAGDTQYF | TGTGCCAGCAGTGAACTTGGACTAGCGGGAGATACGCAGTATTTT
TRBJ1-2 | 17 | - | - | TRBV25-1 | CASSARAGDRANYGYTF | TGTGCCAGCAGTGCACGGGCAGGGGATCGGGCGAACTATGGCTACACCTTC
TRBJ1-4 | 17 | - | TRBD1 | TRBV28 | CASSRDRGLQTNEKLFF | TGTGCCAGCAGTCGGGACAGGGGGCTTCAAACTAATGAAAAACTGTTTTTT
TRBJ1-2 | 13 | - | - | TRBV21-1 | CASRGRANYGYTF | TGTGCCAGCAGGGGGCGAGCTAACTATGGCTACACCTTC
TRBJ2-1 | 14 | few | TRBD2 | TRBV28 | CASSFLAVDNEQFF | TGTGCCAGCAGTTTCCTAGCGGTAGACAATGAGCAGTTCTTC
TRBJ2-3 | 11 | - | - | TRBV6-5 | CASRHTDTQYF | TGTGCCAGCAGACACACAGATACGCAGTATTTT
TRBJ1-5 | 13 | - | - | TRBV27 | CASGGGSDQPQHF | TGTGCCAGCGGTGGGGGCTCGGATCAGCCCCAGCATTTT
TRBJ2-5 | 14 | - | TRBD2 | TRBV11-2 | CASSTGLAVETQYF | TGTGCCAGCAGCACTGGACTAGCGGTGGAGACCCAGTACTTC
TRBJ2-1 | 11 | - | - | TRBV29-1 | CSVEVGNEQFF | TGCAGCGTTGAAGTCGGGAATGAGCAGTTCTTC
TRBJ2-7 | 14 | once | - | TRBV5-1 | CASSLLISSYEQYF | TGCGCCAGCAGCTTGTTAATTAGCTCCTACGAGCAGTACTTC
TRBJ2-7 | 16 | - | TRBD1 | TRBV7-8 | CASSLGQGAFSYEQYF | TGTGCCAGCAGCTTAGGGCAGGGGGCGTTCTCCTACGAGCAGTACTTC
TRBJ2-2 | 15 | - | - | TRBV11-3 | CASSFSGANTGELFF | TGTGCCAGCAGCTTTAGCGGAGCGAACACCGGGGAGCTGTTTTTT
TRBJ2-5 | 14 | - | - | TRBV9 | CASSVGSVQETQYF | TGTGCCAGCAGCGTAGGGTCGGTCCAAGAGACCCAGTACTTC